The rows below give T cell receptor beta chains drawn from one sample of a study of blood T cell repertoires in COVID-19. Assay: immunoSEQ multiplex PCR; the TCRdb copy retains only in-frame clones and omits some. The repertoire consists of hundreds of thousands of clones, with 88% occurring once and the leading ten covering more than 5.5%. The specimen sequenced was peripheral blood. These receptors were taken from a woman in her seventies with COVID-19, enrolled during active disease. Both conserved end residues are part of each CDR3. A D gene is named only where the DNA matches it firmly. Expanded clones get a size class; other rows say once, few or many, or leave the size out.

clone_size,j_call,v_call,cdr3_length,d_call,cdr3_nt,cdr3_aa
.,TRBJ1-4,TRBV28,16,TRBD1,TGTGCCAGCAGTTTATCAGGGGGCGCGGCTAATGAAAAACTGTTTTTT,CASSLSGGAANEKLFF
.,TRBJ2-3,TRBV18,14,.,TGTGCCAGCTCACCACTGATGGGGGGAGATACGCAGTATTTT,CASSPLMGGDTQYF
once,TRBJ1-1,TRBV13,12,.,TGTGCCAGCAGCTTATATCCCACTGAAGCTTTCTTT,CASSLYPTEAFF
.,TRBJ2-1,TRBV4-3,15,TRBD2,TGCGCCAGCAGCTTTAGCGGGGGGGCCGAAGGTGAGCAGTTCTTC,CASSFSGGAEGEQFF
once,TRBJ1-6,TRBV5-1,16,.,TGCGCCAGCAGCTGGGGCAAACAGGGTGGGGAGTCACCCCTCCACTTT,CASSWGKQGGESPLHF
.,TRBJ1-1,TRBV6-2/TRBV6-3,13,.,TGTGCCAGCAGTTCCCAACGGGGGACTGAAGCTTTCTTT,CASSSQRGTEAFF
.,TRBJ2-7,TRBV21-1,15,.,TGTGCCAGATTCCCCTGGGGGGGATGCTCCTACGAGCAGTACTTC,CARFPWGGCSYEQYF
once,TRBJ2-5,TRBV27,16,TRBD2,TGTGCCAGCAGACCGACTAGCGGGGGGGATCGAGAGACCCAGTACTTC,CASRPTSGGDRETQYF
.,TRBJ1-1,TRBV5-6,14,.,TGTGCCAGCAGGACGTTCGCTGAAAAAAGGGAGGCTTTCTTT,CASRTFAEKREAFF
.,TRBJ2-3,TRBV13,14,.,TGTGCCAGCAGCTCATTACAGGCGACAGATACGCAGTATTTT,CASSSLQATDTQYF
few,TRBJ2-1,TRBV5-1,15,TRBD1,TGCGCCAGCAGCTACGGACAGGGGGCCTTCGATGAGCAGTTCTTC,CASSYGQGAFDEQFF
few,TRBJ2-7,TRBV28,15,TRBD2,TGTGCCAGCAGTTTACTAGCGGGGGCCTCCTACGAGCAGTACTTC,CASSLLAGASYEQYF
once,TRBJ2-5,TRBV11-3,15,TRBD2,TGTGCCAGCAGCTCGGGGGGTACCTTACAAGAGACCCAGTACTTC,CASSSGGTLQETQYF
.,TRBJ2-5,TRBV29-1,16,TRBD2,TGCAGCGTTGATCGTGGTAGCGGGGGGGACTTGGAGACCCAGTACTTC,CSVDRGSGGDLETQYF
.,TRBJ1-2,TRBV19,14,TRBD1,TGTGCCAGTACTAAGGACAGGGGTGGCTATGGCTACACCTTC,CASTKDRGGYGYTF
.,TRBJ2-1,TRBV5-8,16,TRBD1,TGTGCCAGCAGCTTGCGGGACAGGAAAATTTACAATGAGCAGTTCTTC,CASSLRDRKIYNEQFF
.,TRBJ1-5,TRBV29-1,15,TRBD1,TGCAGCGTTCTTGACAGGGCCCCTGGCAATCAGCCCCAGCATTTT,CSVLDRAPGNQPQHF
.,TRBJ2-1,TRBV6-5,15,.,TGTGCCAGCAGTTCCATCAGGGGTTCGGACAATGAGCAGTTCTTC,CASSSIRGSDNEQFF
once,TRBJ2-5,TRBV5-6,14,.,TGTGCCAGCAGCTTGGACAGGGAAGGGGAGACCCAGTACTTC,CASSLDREGETQYF
.,TRBJ1-4,TRBV5-6,16,TRBD1,TGTGCCAGCAGCCAAGGACAGGGGACAGCTAATGAAAAACTGTTTTTT,CASSQGQGTANEKLFF
.,TRBJ1-2,TRBV7-9,14,.,TGTGCCAGCAGAAGGACACAGGGCGCGGATGGCTACACCTTC,CASRRTQGADGYTF
.,TRBJ2-1,TRBV5-1,14,TRBD2,TGCGCCAGCAGCTTCGAGCGGGGGGTCAATGAGCAGTTCTTC,CASSFERGVNEQFF
.,TRBJ2-3,TRBV29-1,16,TRBD1,TGCAGCGTTGCTAGATTCCCGGGACAGAATACAGATACGCAGTATTTT,CSVARFPGQNTDTQYF
once,TRBJ2-3,TRBV6-5,14,TRBD1,TGTGCCAGCAGCTGGGACAGGGCCACAGATACGCAGTATTTT,CASSWDRATDTQYF
.,TRBJ1-5,TRBV12-5,19,TRBD1,TGTGCTAGTGGTTTGGTCCTAGACGACAGGGCTTATAGCAATCAGCCCCAGCATTTT,CASGLVLDDRAYSNQPQHF
.,TRBJ2-6,TRBV6-4,14,.,TGTGCCAGCAGGTTTAGCTCTGGGGCCAACGTCCTGACTTTC,CASRFSSGANVLTF
.,TRBJ1-2,TRBV28,14,TRBD1,TGTGCCAGCAGCACACTCAGGGGGCGATATGGCTACACCTTC,CASSTLRGRYGYTF
.,TRBJ1-2,TRBV7-9,17,TRBD1,TGTGCCAGCAGCTCCGTTCAATATAAGACAGGGAACTATGGCTACACCTTC,CASSSVQYKTGNYGYTF
once,TRBJ2-7,TRBV7-8,14,.,TGTGCCAGCAGCCAAAACCGGGTCCTCTACGAGCAGTACTTC,CASSQNRVLYEQYF
.,TRBJ2-7,TRBV24-1,13,.,TGTGCCACCAGTGATTCATCGGTCCACGAGCAGTACTTC,CATSDSSVHEQYF
.,TRBJ2-2,TRBV9,17,TRBD2,TGTGCCAGCAGCCCCCGGGGGGGGTCAGGGCCCACCGGGGAGCTGTTTTTT,CASSPRGGSGPTGELFF